The rows below give T cell receptor beta chains drawn from one sample of a study of shared clonotypes between healthy human individuals. The table came from immunoSEQ multiplex PCR; TCRdb's copy has only in-frame clones and leaves some out. The data contain 470,000 or so clones, roughly 80% of them seen just once; the ten biggest clones take up about 12%. Sequenced input: PBMCs. These receptors originate from a woman aged 35 to 49 in good health. Some clones in this sample may be carry-over from other donors' samples. CDR3s include the opening cysteine and the closing phenylalanine or tryptophan. D genes are given only for firm matches. Not every row has a clone size; where given, it reads once, few, many or a size class.

D | J | size | V | CDR3 | DNA
. | TRBJ2-1 | once | TRBV6-5 | CASSYGQANEQFF | TGTGCCAGCAGTTACGGGCAGGCAAATGAGCAGTTCTTC
TRBD1 | TRBJ1-1 | . | TRBV7-9 | CASSSQKGQPENTEAFF | TGTGCCAGCAGCTCCCAAAAGGGACAGCCTGAAAACACTGAAGCTTTCTTT
. | TRBJ1-1 | . | TRBV6-1 | CASVQGTEAFF | TGTGCCAGCGTCCAGGGCACTGAAGCTTTCTTT
. | TRBJ1-1 | . | TRBV2 | CASNQGPVSQAFF | TGTGCCAGCAACCAGGGCCCTGTTTCTCAAGCTTTCTTT
TRBD1 | TRBJ1-4 | . | TRBV2 | CASDYTGGSEKLFF | TGTGCCTCCGACTACACAGGGGGTTCGGAAAAACTGTTTTTT
. | TRBJ2-2 | . | TRBV18 | CASSPVLVGTGELFF | TGTGCCAGCTCACCAGTTCTAGTAGGAACCGGGGAGCTGTTTTTT
. | TRBJ1-1 | many | TRBV7-9 | CASSPVGRVEDEAFF | TGTGCCAGCAGCCCGGTAGGGCGGGTGGAGGATGAAGCTTTCTTT
. | TRBJ2-3 | few | TRBV5-4 | CASSLSHSGDTQYF | TGTGCCAGCAGCTTGTCCCACTCCGGGGATACGCAGTATTTT
. | TRBJ2-3 | once | TRBV29-1 | CSVETADTQYF | TGCAGCGTTGAAACGGCAGATACGCAGTATTTT
. | TRBJ2-7 | . | TRBV9 | CASSVLPGDTYEQYF | TGTGCCAGCAGCGTTTTGCCGGGGGATACCTACGAGCAGTACTTC
. | TRBJ2-1 | . | TRBV4-2 | CASSQDRTTGGSYNEQFF | TGTGCCAGCAGCCAAGACCGCACCACTGGGGGTTCCTACAATGAGCAGTTCTTC
TRBD1 | TRBJ1-5 | . | TRBV2 | CASRDPGQGSSQPQHF | TGTGCCAGCAGGGACCCGGGACAGGGGTCGAGTCAGCCCCAGCATTTT
. | TRBJ1-4 | . | TRBV4-3 | CASSPTGEGEKLFF | TGCGCCAGCAGCCCCACCGGGGAGGGGGAAAAACTGTTTTTT
. | TRBJ2-7 | . | TRBV29-1 | CSVEERGQYF | TGCAGCGTTGAGGAAAGGGGACAGTACTTC
. | TRBJ2-1 | . | TRBV6-5 | CASSYGGYWDEQFF | TGTGCCAGCAGTTACGGGGGGTATTGGGATGAGCAGTTCTTC
TRBD2 | TRBJ2-5 | . | TRBV7-9 | CASSWGGSREETQYF | TGTGCCAGCAGCTGGGGGGGGTCCAGGGAGGAGACCCAGTACTTC
. | TRBJ2-7 | . | TRBV11-1 | CASSHSGRGEQYF | TGTGCCAGCAGCCACTCAGGGCGCGGGGAGCAGTACTTC
. | TRBJ2-5 | few | TRBV6-6 | CASSPNFETQYF | TGTGCCAGCAGCCCCAATTTCGAGACCCAGTACTTC
TRBD2 | TRBJ2-2 | . | TRBV25-1 | CASSRTSGRGELFF | TGTGCCAGCAGTCGGACTAGCGGGAGAGGGGAGCTGTTTTTT
. | TRBJ2-1 | . | TRBV7-8 | CASSPSDLGGYNEQFF | TGTGCCAGCAGCCCATCGGACCTCGGAGGATACAATGAGCAGTTCTTC
. | TRBJ2-7 | . | TRBV7-2 | CASSLRLASYEQYF | TGTGCCAGCAGCTTAAGGTTAGCGAGCTACGAGCAGTACTTC
TRBD1 | TRBJ1-2 | . | TRBV29-1 | CSVEGDRGDYGYTF | TGCAGCGTTGAAGGGGACAGGGGAGACTATGGCTACACCTTC
TRBD1 | TRBJ1-5 | . | TRBV6-4 | CASSDSGTGSLYGNQPQHF | TGTGCCAGCAGTGACTCCGGGACAGGGAGTCTGTACGGCAATCAGCCCCAGCATTTT
TRBD2 | TRBJ2-3 | . | TRBV2 | CASTRLAGDTQCF | TGTGCCAGCACCCGACTAGCGGGAGATACGCAGTGTTTT
TRBD2 | TRBJ2-7 | . | TRBV18 | CASSPGLAGVYEQYF | TGTGCCAGCTCACCGGGACTAGCGGGAGTTTACGAGCAGTACTTC
TRBD1 | TRBJ2-5 | . | TRBV19 | CASSISQGAQYF | TGTGCCAGTAGTATATCGCAGGGGGCCCAGTACTTC
TRBD1 | TRBJ1-5 | . | TRBV10-2 | CASSDGTGDNQPQHF | TGCGCCAGCAGTGATGGGACAGGGGACAATCAGCCCCAGCATTTT
TRBD2 | TRBJ2-1 | . | TRBV5-4 | CASSLAAGTYNEQFF | TGTGCCAGCAGCTTGGCAGCGGGGACTTACAATGAGCAGTTCTTC
. | TRBJ2-1 | . | TRBV21-1 | CASSKVSPHDRGNEQFF | TGTGCCAGCAGCAAAGTTTCCCCCCATGACAGAGGCAATGAGCAGTTCTTC
TRBD2 | TRBJ2-1 | . | TRBV5-4 | CASSDRLASSYNEQFF | TGTGCCAGCAGCGATCGACTAGCTAGCTCCTACAATGAGCAGTTCTTC
. | TRBJ2-2 | . | TRBV21-1 | CASSKGIANTGELFF | TGTGCCAGCAGCAAAGGTATAGCCAACACCGGGGAGCTGTTTTTT
. | TRBJ2-2 | . | TRBV7-3 | CASSFVPWAGELFF | TGTGCCAGCAGCTTCGTCCCGTGGGCCGGGGAGCTGTTTTTT
TRBD2 | TRBJ2-7 | . | TRBV5-1 | CASSLEASGSSYEQYF | TGCGCCAGCAGCTTGGAGGCTAGCGGGAGCTCCTACGAGCAGTACTTC
TRBD1 | TRBJ1-4 | . | TRBV28 | CASSTGTGVWKLFF | TGTGCCAGCAGCACCGGGACAGGGGTCTGGAAACTGTTTTTT
. | TRBJ2-7 | . | TRBV7-9 | CASTGGSPGYEQYF | TGTGCCAGCACTGGGGGATCGCCCGGGTACGAGCAGTACTTC
. | TRBJ2-2 | . | TRBV10-3 | CAISEMGANTGELFF | TGTGCCATCAGTGAAATGGGGGCGAACACCGGGGAGCTGTTTTTT
. | TRBJ1-4 | . | TRBV29-1 | CSVTEQIGTNEKLFF | TGCAGCGTCACTGAGCAGATTGGAACTAATGAAAAACTGTTTTTT
. | TRBJ2-5 | . | TRBV4-3 | CASSQESRETQYF | TGCGCCAGCAGCCAAGAATCTAGGGAGACCCAGTACTTC
. | TRBJ2-1 | . | TRBV18 | CASSPGPPYNEQFF | TGTGCCAGCTCACCGGGGCCGCCCTACAATGAGCAGTTCTTC
. | TRBJ2-5 | . | TRBV4-2 | CASSLRDDVTQYF | TGTGCCAGCAGCCTGCGGGACGATGTGACCCAGTACTTC
TRBD2 | TRBJ2-7 | once | TRBV6-1 | CASRGTSADYEQYF | TGTGCCAGCAGGGGGACTAGCGCGGACTACGAGCAGTACTTC
. | TRBJ2-6 | . | TRBV7-3 | CASSFSGANVLTF | TGTGCCAGCAGCTTCTCTGGGGCCAACGTCCTGACTTTC
. | TRBJ2-3 | . | TRBV7-2 | CASSLASGFTDTQYF | TGTGCCAGCAGCTTAGCTAGCGGCTTCACAGATACGCAGTATTTT
. | TRBJ1-4 | few | TRBV15 | CATSRAGEKLFF | TGTGCCACCAGCAGAGCTGGGGAAAAACTGTTTTTT
. | TRBJ1-4 | . | TRBV7-2 | CASSLLTHEKLFF | TGTGCCAGCAGCTTACTAACGCATGAAAAACTGTTTTTT
. | TRBJ1-1 | few | TRBV29-1 | CSVRNTEAFF | TGCAGCGTAAGGAACACTGAAGCTTTCTTT
. | TRBJ2-4 | . | TRBV11-2 | CASSNRLAKNIQYF | TGTGCCAGCAGTAACAGATTAGCCAAAAACATTCAGTACTTC
. | TRBJ1-5 | once | TRBV18 | CASSPGVGQPQHF | TGTGCCAGCTCACCGGGGGTTGGGCAGCCCCAGCATTTT
TRBD2 | TRBJ2-1 | . | TRBV11-3 | CTSSLSGADNEQFF | TGTACCAGTAGCCTTAGCGGGGCGGACAATGAGCAGTTCTTC
. | TRBJ1-1 | . | TRBV4-3 | CASSQTGGSEAFF | TGCGCCAGCAGCCAAACGGGGGGCAGTGAAGCTTTCTTT